The 31 T cell receptor beta chains presented below share a single source sample, sequenced in a study of blood T cell repertoires in COVID-19. The data were produced by immunoSEQ multiplex PCR, yet TCRdb's version contains in-frame clones alone and is incomplete. The sample contains 250,000 to 350,000 clones, roughly 85% of which appear only once. The sequenced sample consisted of peripheral blood. The receptors come from a woman in her 30s with active or convalescent COVID-19.

This clone appeared once. The chain recombines TRBV19 with TRBJ1-5, with D possibly TRBD1 on 6 matching bases. The V and J ends lost 5 bases and 0 bases respectively, with 11 bases between them. The CDR3 length is 15 residues. In germline, CDR1 is LNHDA, CDR2 SQIVND (reference sequence). This chain's CDR3 is CASSRTADSNQPQHF. CDR3 coding DNA: TGTGCCAGTAGTCGGACAGCAGATAGCAATCAGCCCCAGCATTTT.

The V call is TRBV20-1, the J call TRBJ2-1; D remains unclear. The CDR3 covers 11 residues. Trimming shortened V by 3 bases and J by 10 bases, and 10 bases separated the two germline ends. CDR1 is DFQATT, CDR2 SNEGSKA, per germline (reference sequence). The CDR3 DNA reads as TGCAGTGCTAGTGACCCCCCAGAGCAGTTCTTC. Translation: CSASDPPEQFF.

Turning to this clone: Other DNA sequences of this sample code for an identical CDR3. The gene calls are TRBV18 and TRBJ2-5, with D unresolved. The CDR3 spans 14 residues. V was cut by 2 bases and J by 5 bases, with 12 bases left in between. Per germline, CDR1 KGHSH and CDR2 LQKENI. The CDR3: CASSPDRVGETQYF. The CDR3, as DNA: TGTGCCAGCTCACCAGACCGGGTTGGGGAGACCCAGTACTTC.

This chain uses TRBV19 with TRBJ2-1; a possible D gene is TRBD1 (6 bases). The CDR3 has 16 residues. The germline gives CDR1 LNHDA, CDR2 SQIVND (reference sequence). V lost 1 base and J 7 bases, leaving 17 bases between the germline ends. CDR3 coding DNA: TGTGCCAGTAGTATAGTCTTTGGGGGCGCTGGGAATGAGCAGTTCTTC. Its protein product is CASSIVFGGAGNEQFF.

About this clone: The DNA is omitted, as the CDR3 cannot be located on it reliably, and the CDR3 follows TCRdb's listing. The chain is built from TRBV6-5 and TRBJ2-3; TRBD1, as called in the table, went unchecked against the DNA. The CDR3 sequence runs 12 residues, both termini included. Per germline, CDR1 MNHEY and CDR2 SVGAGI. The CDR3 loop is CASSYVGAGTYF.

The J gene is TRBJ1-2, the V gene TRBV19, with no clear D. V dropped 5 bases and J dropped 12 bases, with 19 bases sitting between them. The CDR3 has 13 amino acids. The V gene's germline CDR1 is LNHDA and CDR2 SQIVND (reference sequence). The CDR3 here is CASSPRRGSGNTF. DNA for the CDR3: TGTGCCAGTAGTCCCCGTAGAGGTTCCGGCAACACCTTC. The full variable domain, completed using reference TRBV19 and TRBJ1-2, is DGGITQSPKYLFRKEGQNVTLSCEQNLNHDAMYWYRQDPGQGLRLIYYSQIVNDFQKGDIAEGYSVSREKKESFPLTVTSAQKNPTAFYLCASSPRRGSGNTFGSGTRLTVV.

The chain uses TRBV27 and TRBJ2-1, with a possible D match to TRBD2 (5 bases). Germline assignment: CDR1 MNHEY and CDR2 SMNVEV (reference sequence). V was shortened by 7 bases and J by 0 bases, with 13 bases between the two germline ends. The CDR3 sequence is 15 residues long. CDR3 amino acids: CASTTPRGSYNEQFF. CDR3 nucleotides: TGTGCCAGCACAACACCCCGGGGCTCCTACAATGAGCAGTTCTTC.

CDR3 residues: CASSPGTGVPEAFF. CDR3 coding DNA: TGTGCCAGCTCACCCGGGACAGGGGTCCCTGAAGCTTTCTTT. The gene calls are TRBV18 and TRBJ1-1, with 10 bases fitting TRBD1. Trimming cost V 3 bases and J 6 bases; bases outside gene matches: 4. Germline lookup yields CDR1 KGHSH and CDR2 LQKENI. There are 14 residues in the CDR3. Combining the CDR3 with reference TRBV18 and TRBJ1-1 gives the whole variable domain NAGVMQNPRHLVRRRGQEARLRCSPMKGHSHVYWYRQLPEEGLKFMVYLQKENIIDESGMPKERFSAEFPKEGPSILRIQQVVRGDSAAYFCASSPGTGVPEAFFGQGTRLTVV.

This chain connects TRBV7-3 to TRBJ2-1; 8 nucleotides align to TRBD1. Germline CDR1 and CDR2: SGHTA and FQGTGA. Trimming removed 7 bases from V and 5 bases from J; junction bases left unmatched: 7. CDR3 length equals 14 residues. This chain's CDR3 is CASKTQTGDNEQFF. The CDR3 DNA reads TGTGCCAGCAAGACGCAGACAGGGGACAATGAGCAGTTCTTC.

The count of this clone is one. The chain employs TRBV30 and TRBJ2-3, with unresolved D. The ends were cut back, 0 bases at V and 2 bases at J, with 15 bases in the middle. The CDR3 is 16 amino acids. CDR1 GTSNPN and CDR2 SVGIG come from the germline V gene (reference sequence). CDR3 residues: CAWSVDSGANTDTQYF. The DNA of the CDR3 is TGTGCCTGGAGTGTAGATTCTGGAGCGAACACAGATACGCAGTATTTT.

The count of this clone is one. This rearrangement joins TRBV24-1 to TRBJ2-5, with D maybe TRBD1 (7 bases). The CDR3 extends over 15 amino acids. Trimming removed 3 bases at V and 5 bases at J, with 15 bases between. CDR1 is KGHDR, CDR2 SFDVKD, per germline. DNA for the CDR3: TGTGCCACCAGTGATAACAGGGGAGGTTGGGAGACCCAGTACTTC. Protein: CATSDNRGGWETQYF.

The J gene is TRBJ1-6, the V gene TRBV4-3; 7 positions match TRBD1. CDR1 is LGHNA and CDR2 is YSLEER in the germline V gene. The CDR3 is made up of 15 amino acids. The V gene end was trimmed by 0 bases and the J gene end by 10 bases; junction bases not matched to a gene: 6. The DNA for the CDR3 is TGCGCCAGCAGCCAAGATTACAGGGGATTCTCACCCCTCCACTTT. It encodes CASSQDYRGFSPLHF.

The J gene is TRBJ1-1, the V gene TRBV7-2; D not certain. The CDR3 consists of 12 residues. Trimming left V 6 bases short and J 1 base short, with 6 bases between. Germline CDR1 is SGHTA and CDR2 is FQGNSA. For the CDR3, the DNA is TGTGCCAGCAGACCAGGGAACACTGAAGCTTTCTTT. It codes for CASRPGNTEAFF.

The chain has TRBV2 and TRBJ1-2, with D unresolved. The CDR3 is made up of 12 amino acids. V dropped 0 bases and J dropped 4 bases, with 3 bases sitting between them. The germline V gene encodes CDR1 SNHLY and CDR2 FYNNEI. The CDR3 DNA sequence: TGTGCCAGCAGTGAAGCAGCCTATGGCTACACCTTC. Its translation is CASSEAAYGYTF.

This rearrangement joins TRBV12-3 or TRBV12-4 to TRBJ2-7; 9 nucleotides line up with TRBD1. This CDR3 has 13 amino acids. The trim removed 6 bases at V and 2 bases at J, leaving 2 bases unmatched. The CDR3 DNA sequence: TGTGCCAGCAGGGGGACAGGGACCTACGAGCAGTACTTC. This translates into CASRGTGTYEQYF.

This chain uses TRBV7-6 with TRBJ2-7; maybe TRBD2 (5 bases). The CDR3 extends over 17 amino acids. V lost 2 bases and J lost 4, with 21 bases in between. Per germline, CDR1 SGHVS and CDR2 FNYEAQ. The CDR3 DNA reads TGTGCCAGCAGCTTAACGGCCACGGGGAATTTGCGGTACGAGCAGTACTTC. Its protein product is CASSLTATGNLRYEQYF.

The chain is built from TRBV2 and TRBJ1-1, with D possibly being TRBD1 (5 bases). Germline loops: CDR1 SNHLY, CDR2 FYNNEI. The CDR3 is 11 amino acids. V lost 7 bases, J lost 10 bases, and 13 bases lay in between. The CDR3 DNA is TGTGCCAGCACGGGGGGGGGAGTAGCTTTCTTT. Amino acids: CASTGGGVAFF.

The chain has TRBV6-5 and TRBJ1-2, with 7 bases that match TRBD1. The length of the CDR3 is 15 residues. With 2 bases clipped from V and 4 bases from J, the junction kept 7 bases outside the gene matches. Germline V gives CDR1 MNHEY, CDR2 SVGAGI. Written as DNA, the CDR3 is TGTGCCAGCAGTTACGGACAGGCGATGTCCTATGGCTACACCTTC. It encodes CASSYGQAMSYGYTF.

The genes are TRBV27 and TRBJ2-1, with TRBD2 identical over 14 bases. Looked up from germline, CDR1 is MNHEY and CDR2 is SMNVEV (reference sequence). V shed 5 bases, J shed 10 bases, and the junction held 10 bases outside the gene matches. There are 16 residues in the CDR3. Here the CDR3 reads CASSLLQGTSGGEQFF. CDR3 coding DNA: TGTGCCAGCAGTCTACTACAGGGGACTAGCGGGGGAGAGCAGTTCTTC.

The sample holds a few counts of this clone. The chain is built from TRBV14 and TRBJ2-1, with 7 bases lining up with TRBD2. The germline CDR1 and CDR2 sequences are SGHDN and FVKESK. Losses at the gene ends were 7 bases for V and 4 bases for J; bases not matched to a gene: 13. The CDR3 length is 16 residues. The CDR3 bases are TGTGCCAGCACTAAGCTCGGGGGTAGCGGGTACAATGAGCAGTTCTTC. This translates into CASTKLGGSGYNEQFF.

In its sample, this clone was seen once. The chain recombines TRBV14 with TRBJ1-2; maybe TRBD1 (5 bases). The V end was cut by 1 base, the J end by 4 bases, with 13 bases between. CDR1 and CDR2 (germline): SGHDN, FVKESK. This CDR3 region has 15 residues. The CDR3 protein is CASSQARAGFYGYTF. The CDR3 DNA reads TGTGCCAGCAGCCAAGCCCGGGCAGGGTTCTATGGCTACACCTTC.

The chain links TRBV7-9 to TRBJ1-5, with 9 bases identical to TRBD1. Germline V gives CDR1 SEHNR, CDR2 FQNEAQ (reference sequence). The CDR3 length is 17 residues. After removal of 2 bases from V and 1 base from J, the junction contained 6 bases not matched to a gene. The CDR3 protein is CASSLKLGTGSNQPQHF. The CDR3 DNA is TGTGCCAGCAGCTTAAAGCTGGGGACAGGGAGCAATCAGCCCCAGCATTTT.

In this sample, this clone turned up a few times. The rearrangement links TRBV6-5 to TRBJ1-4; 8 positions match TRBD1. The trim removed 8 bases at V and 3 bases at J, leaving 8 bases unmatched. CDR1 MNHEY and CDR2 SVGAGI come from the germline V gene. This CDR3 is built from 15 residues. The CDR3 region is CASSRQGAPNEKLFF. The CDR3 region has the DNA TGTGCCAGCTCAAGGCAGGGGGCCCCTAATGAAAAACTGTTTTTT.

This chain joins TRBV30 and TRBJ1-5, with a weak D call TRBD1 (6 bases). This CDR3 contains 15 residues. Between the trimmed V and J ends, which lost 2 bases and 0 bases, there was a span of 11 bases. The germline V gene encodes CDR1 GTSNPN and CDR2 SVGIG (reference sequence). The CDR3 coding sequence is TGTGCCTGGAGTAAAGAGACAGGTAGCAATCAGCCCCAGCATTTT. Amino acids: CAWSKETGSNQPQHF. The full variable domain, its missing parts supplied by reference TRBV30 and TRBJ1-5, is SQTIHQWPATLVQPVGSPLSLECTVEGTSNPNLYWYRQAAGRGLQLLFYSVGIGQISSEVPQNLSASRPQDRQFILSSKKLLLSDSGFYLCAWSKETGSNQPQHFGDGTRLSIL.

The chain couples TRBV30 to TRBJ2-3, with a tentative D call TRBD2 (6 bases). This CDR3 is 16 amino acids long. Germline V gene data show CDR1 as GTSNPN and CDR2 as SVGIG (reference sequence). The V end was cut by 1 base, the J end by 3 bases, with 17 bases between. CDR3 amino acids: CAWSGGTLRGTDTQYF. The CDR3 coding sequence is TGTGCCTGGAGTGGGGGGACTCTCCGGGGGACAGATACGCAGTATTTT. Looking up the rest from reference TRBV30 and TRBJ2-3 gives the full variable domain: SQTIHQWPATLVQPVGSPLSLECTVEGTSNPNLYWYRQAAGRGLQLLFYSVGIGQISSEVPQNLSASRPQDRQFILSSKKLLLSDSGFYLCAWSGGTLRGTDTQYFGPGTRLTVL.

V gene TRBV4-3 combines with J gene TRBJ1-3, with TRBD1 as a possible D gene (6 bases). Germline CDR1 LGHNA, CDR2 YSLEER. The germline V and J ends were trimmed by 0 bases and 2 bases, with 8 bases remaining between them. The CDR3 sequence is 15 residues long. The CDR3 region is CASSQDNRAGNTIYF. DNA for the CDR3: TGCGCCAGCAGCCAAGATAACAGGGCTGGAAACACCATATATTTT.

This chain joins TRBV10-3 and TRBJ2-2; maybe TRBD2 (5 bases). V gave up 6 bases and J gave up 5 bases, with 10 bases separating them. This CDR3 spans 13 amino acids. Germline V CDR1 and CDR2: ENHRY, SYGVKD. CDR3 coding DNA: TGTGCCATCAGGGAGGCCGCGACCGGGGAGCTGTTTTTT. It is translated as CAIREAATGELFF.

The chain is built from TRBV6-5 and TRBJ1-2, with TRBD1 identical over 8 bases. With V trimmed by 10 bases and J by 5 bases, 9 bases remained unmatched. Germline loops: CDR1 MNHEY, CDR2 SVGAGI. This CDR3 contains 13 residues. CDR3 loop: CATDPDRDYGYTF. For the CDR3, the DNA is TGTGCCACCGACCCGGACAGGGATTATGGCTACACCTTC.

The gene calls are TRBV7-8 and TRBJ2-3; 7 nucleotides line up with TRBD1. Germline CDR1 and CDR2: SGHVS and FQNEAQ. The CDR3 contains 15 residues. V was pared by 8 bases and J by 4 bases, with 12 bases of the junction left unmatched. Written as DNA, the CDR3 is TGTGCCAGCGTACGACAGGGAATAATCCCAGATACGCAGTATTTT. This codes for CASVRQGIIPDTQYF.

This clone was detected only once. J is TRBJ2-3 and V is TRBV10-3, with D unclear. The CDR3 is 14 amino acids. The germline gives CDR1 ENHRY, CDR2 SYGVKD. Trimming pared 2 bases from V and 4 bases from J, leaving 10 bases between. The CDR3 reads CAISETQSADTQYF. CDR3 in DNA: TGTGCCATCAGTGAGACACAAAGCGCAGATACGCAGTATTTT.

This sequence joins TRBV19 and TRBJ1-4, with TRBD1 matching 7 bases. CDR3 length equals 15 residues. Germline V gene data show CDR1 as LNHDA and CDR2 as SQIVND (reference sequence). V trimming: 5 bases; J trimming: 8 bases; junction bases outside the gene matches: 11. This CDR3 is CASSGMNRGPEKLFF. CDR3 DNA sequence: TGTGCCAGTAGTGGTATGAACAGGGGCCCGGAAAAACTGTTTTTT.